A single sample is the source of the 8 T cell receptor beta chains below, sequenced in a study of blood T cell repertoires in COVID-19. Here immunoSEQ multiplex PCR was the method, and the copy in TCRdb shows in-frame clones only, minus some. The table has about 31,000 clones, around 93% seen once. The sequencing sample was made of peripheral blood. These receptors all come from a human donor in a cohort sampled during active COVID-19.

The chain links TRBV3-1 (or the pseudogene TRBV3-2) to TRBJ1-4; no clear D gene. With 4 bases removed from V and 7 bases from J, the gap between germline ends came to 10 bases. CDR1 and CDR2 from the germline V gene are LGHDT and YNNKEL (reference sequence). The CDR3 runs to 13 residues. The CDR3 sequence is CASSLLVGEKLFF. CDR3 DNA sequence: TGTGCCAGCAGCCTCCTAGTCGGTGAAAAACTGTTTTTT.

The chain carries TRBV11-2 and TRBJ2-5, with 8 positions matching TRBD1. The CDR3 totals 16 residues. Germline V gene data show CDR1 as SGHAT and CDR2 as FQNNGV. V trimming: 3 bases; J trimming: 4 bases; junction bases outside the gene matches: 10. The CDR3 here is CASSFRTGQLGETQYF. The CDR3 DNA reads as TGTGCCAGCAGCTTCCGGACAGGGCAATTGGGAGAGACCCAGTACTTC.

The chain has TRBV11-1 and TRBJ2-5, with TRBD2 as a possible D gene (6 bases). The CDR3 is 14 residues long. CDR1 and CDR2 (germline): SGHAT, FQDESV (reference sequence). Trimming left V 8 bases short and J 4 bases short, with 17 bases between. In DNA, the CDR3 is TGTGCCAGCGGGTGGCTCGGGAGCTCAGAGACCCAGTACTTC. Its translation is CASGWLGSSETQYF.

DNA for the CDR3: TGTGCCAGCAGCTTAGCTTGGGGGGACAGGGGAAGGTTGGGCGAGCAGTACGTC. This translates into CASSLAWGDRGRLGEQYV. The rearrangement links TRBV7-8 to TRBJ2-7, with TRBD1 matching 10 bases. There are 18 residues in the CDR3. Germline V gene sequence: CDR1 SGHVS, CDR2 FQNEAQ. V was pared by 0 bases and J by 6 bases, with 14 bases of the junction left unmatched.

The genes are TRBV18 and TRBJ2-3; possibly TRBD2 for D (6 bases). The CDR3 is 18 residues long. CDR1 KGHSH and CDR2 LQKENI come from the germline V gene. With 0 bases removed from V and 2 bases from J, the gap between germline ends came to 18 bases. Written as DNA, the CDR3 is TGTGCCAGCTCACCACCGTACGGCCAGCGGGCACACACAGATACGCAGTATTTT. Protein: CASSPPYGQRAHTDTQYF. The full variable domain, completed using reference TRBV18 and TRBJ2-3, is NAGVMQNPRHLVRRRGQEARLRCSPMKGHSHVYWYRQLPEEGLKFMVYLQKENIIDESGMPKERFSAEFPKEGPSILRIQQVVRGDSAAYFCASSPPYGQRAHTDTQYFGPGTRLTVL.

The chain combines TRBV18 with TRBJ1-1, with TRBD1 as a possible D gene (5 bases). Germline loops: CDR1 KGHSH, CDR2 LQKENI. Trimming removed 2 bases at V and 1 base at J, with 11 bases between. This CDR3 region has 15 residues. The CDR3: CASSPFGGENTEAFF. In DNA form, the CDR3 reads TGTGCCAGCTCACCATTCGGGGGGGAGAACACTGAAGCTTTCTTT. The whole variable domain, remainder taken from reference TRBV18 and TRBJ1-1, is NAGVMQNPRHLVRRRGQEARLRCSPMKGHSHVYWYRQLPEEGLKFMVYLQKENIIDESGMPKERFSAEFPKEGPSILRIQQVVRGDSAAYFCASSPFGGENTEAFFGQGTRLTVV.

V usage is TRBV18 and J usage is TRBJ1-1; TRBD1 is a possible D gene (6 bases). Between the trimmed V and J ends, which lost 8 bases and 1 base, there was a span of 17 bases. Germline lookup yields CDR1 KGHSH and CDR2 LQKENI. CDR3 length equals 15 residues. The CDR3 loop is CASPLNPTGNTEAFF. For the CDR3, the DNA is TGTGCCAGCCCACTTAACCCGACAGGGAACACTGAAGCTTTCTTT. The entire variable domain, with the rest obtained from reference TRBV18 and TRBJ1-1, is as follows: NAGVMQNPRHLVRRRGQEARLRCSPMKGHSHVYWYRQLPEEGLKFMVYLQKENIIDESGMPKERFSAEFPKEGPSILRIQQVVRGDSAAYFCASPLNPTGNTEAFFGQGTRLTVV.

This CDR3 reads CASSDRVVPYEQYV. CDR3 DNA sequence: TGTGCCAGCAGCGACAGGGTGGTCCCCTACGAGCAGTACGTC. This rearrangement joins TRBV6-5 to TRBJ2-7, with 7 bases that match TRBD1. The length of the CDR3 is 14 residues. The germline V gene encodes CDR1 MNHEY and CDR2 SVGAGI. V shed 6 bases and J 2 bases; nucleotides not matched to a gene: 7.